The 28 T cell receptor beta chains reported below all come from one sample, sequenced in a study of blood T cell repertoires in COVID-19. Assay: immunoSEQ multiplex PCR; the TCRdb copy retains only in-frame clones and omits some. The profile shows tens of thousands of clones, 60% to 85% of them singletons. Sequencing was carried out using peripheral blood. The receptors here all came from a woman older than 75 with active or convalescent COVID-19.

The genes are TRBV30 and TRBJ2-3, with D maybe TRBD2 (5 bases). Looked up from germline, CDR1 is GTSNPN and CDR2 is SVGIG (reference sequence). V shed 0 bases and J shed 4 bases, with 8 bases lying between them. This CDR3 contains 13 residues. The CDR3 coding sequence is TGTGCCTGGAGTGTACGGGGTTCAGATACGCAGTATTTT. It is translated as CAWSVRGSDTQYF.

The table lists this clone with a few counts. The chain combines TRBV28 with TRBJ2-2; a possible D gene is TRBD2 (6 bases). The CDR3 runs to 16 residues. Germline lookup yields CDR1 MDHEN and CDR2 SYDVKM. V was clipped by 4 bases and J by 3 bases, with 15 bases between them. CDR3 DNA sequence: TGTGCCAGCAGTTATCCTGGCGGGAAGTACACCGGGGAGCTGTTTTTT. This encodes CASSYPGGKYTGELFF.

V is TRBV4-3 and J is TRBJ1-6; tentatively, D is TRBD1 (6 bases). The germline gives CDR1 LGHNA, CDR2 YSLEER. There are 13 residues in the CDR3. Deletions cut 4 bases from V and 13 bases from J, with 14 bases between. The CDR3 loop is CASSLVEGDPLHF. CDR3 in DNA: TGCGCCAGCAGCCTCGTCGAGGGGGACCCCCTCCACTTT.

The DNA of the CDR3 is TGCAGCGTGGGGGGGCGGACCCGATACGAGCAGTACTTC. It translates to CSVGGRTRYEQYF. This chain uses TRBV29-1 with TRBJ2-7; possible D gene TRBD2, 7 bases. From germline, CDR1 is SQVTM and CDR2 ANQGSEA. The CDR3 has 13 amino acids. Trimming cost V 6 bases and J 4 bases, with 16 bases left between them.

This rearrangement joins TRBV5-1 to TRBJ2-7; TRBD1 might be the D (5 bases). Trimming left V 4 bases short and J 6 bases short, with 20 bases between. This CDR3 contains 15 residues. CDR1 SGHRS and CDR2 YFSETQ come from the germline V gene. The CDR3 is CASSPSPDRTGEQYF. CDR3 nucleotides: TGCGCCAGCAGCCCGTCCCCCGACAGAACGGGCGAGCAGTACTTC.

The chain joins TRBV6-5 to TRBJ2-7; TRBD1 is a possible D gene (6 bases). The CDR3 loop spans 15 amino acids. With 4 bases removed from V and 3 bases from J, the gap between germline ends came to 16 bases. The germline V gene has CDR1 MNHEY and CDR2 SVGAGI. The CDR3, as DNA: TGTGCCAGCAGTTTTCGGGGCAGGGGATTCTACGAGCAGTACTTC. Residues: CASSFRGRGFYEQYF.

The J gene is TRBJ1-3, the V gene TRBV7-2, with 7 bases identical to TRBD1. V lost 3 bases to trimming and J lost 11 bases; unmatched junction nucleotides: 13. This CDR3 is built from 15 residues. Germline CDR1 reads SGHTA; CDR2 reads FQGNSA. The CDR3 is CASSFPSSGTAPIYF. CDR3 in DNA: TGTGCCAGCAGCTTTCCATCTTCCGGGACAGCCCCCATATATTTT.

DNA of the CDR3: TGTGCCAGCGGGACTTCAGATTCGGGGCAGTACTTC. Protein: CASGTSDSGQYF. V and J are TRBV6-5 and TRBJ2-7, with D possibly TRBD2 on 6 matching bases. In germline, CDR1 is MNHEY, CDR2 SVGAGI. V was cut by 8 bases and J by 9 bases, with 17 bases left in between. The CDR3 has 12 residues.

CDR3 DNA sequence: TGTGCCAGCAGCGTAGGTCTGGGGACTAGCGGGATCCCCTACGAGCAGTACTTC. Amino acids: CASSVGLGTSGIPYEQYF. This rearrangement joins TRBV9 to TRBJ2-7; 13 bases align to TRBD2. Germline V gene sequence: CDR1 SGDLS, CDR2 YYNGEE. The CDR3 is made up of 18 amino acids. V lost 0 bases and J lost 2; bases outside the gene matches: 8.

The chain recombines TRBV28 with TRBJ1-5; the D gene is possibly TRBD1 (6 bases). Germline V gene data show CDR1 as MDHEN and CDR2 as SYDVKM. The length of the CDR3 is 15 residues. Trimming took off 2 bases at V and 4 bases at J, with 12 bases between the two ends. The DNA of the CDR3 is TGTGCCAGCAGTTTAGGGGGCCCACGAAATCAGCCCCAGCATTTT. Translating it yields CASSLGGPRNQPQHF.

The chain joins TRBV2 to TRBJ1-2, with D possibly matching TRBD1 (6 bases). The CDR3 consists of 13 residues. Trimming shortened V by 3 bases and J by 6 bases, and 11 bases separated the two germline ends. Germline V gene sequence: CDR1 SNHLY, CDR2 FYNNEI. CDR3 nucleotides: TGTGCCAGCAGTGAGGGGGCTTCGGATGGCTACACCTTC. It codes for CASSEGASDGYTF.

Notes on this clone: Its ends do not fully match the called genes, so a read error is possible. The V gene is TRBV6-5, the J gene TRBJ2-7, with D possibly TRBD2 on 6 matching bases. Germline CDR1 and CDR2: MNHEY and SVGAGI. The CDR3 is 15 residues long. The CDR3 nucleotides read TGTGCCAGCATCCCGGCGGGGTATAACTCCCACGAGCAGTACTTC. This encodes CASIPAGYNSHEQYF.

This chain links TRBV5-1 with TRBJ2-3; D perhaps matches TRBD2 (7 bases). Trimming pared 5 bases from V and 6 bases from J, leaving 13 bases between. The germline V gene has CDR1 SGHRS and CDR2 YFSETQ. The CDR3 covers 13 residues. Written as DNA, the CDR3 is TGCGCCAGCAGAACAGGGAGGGGCGATACGCAGTATTTT. Its protein product is CASRTGRGDTQYF.

This clone occurred a few times. This sequence joins TRBV19 and TRBJ1-1; the match to TRBD1 covers 8 bases. The CDR3 is made up of 14 amino acids. Losses at the gene ends were 3 bases for V and 4 bases for J; bases not matched to a gene: 4. CDR1 is LNHDA and CDR2 is SQIVND in the germline V gene (reference sequence). The DNA of the CDR3 is TGTGCCAGTAGTATCCAGGGGGCGGGCACTGAAGCTTTCTTT. Amino acids: CASSIQGAGTEAFF. The entire variable domain, with the rest obtained from reference TRBV19 and TRBJ1-1, is as follows: DGGITQSPKYLFRKEGQNVTLSCEQNLNHDAMYWYRQDPGQGLRLIYYSQIVNDFQKGDIAEGYSVSREKKESFPLTVTSAQKNPTAFYLCASSIQGAGTEAFFGQGTRLTVV.

This clone showed up just once. V is TRBV20-1 and J is TRBJ1-1; no clear D gene. The length of the CDR3 is 11 residues. Germline V gives CDR1 DFQATT, CDR2 SNEGSKA (reference sequence). Trimming took 6 bases from V and 1 from J, leaving 6 bases between them. In nucleotides, the CDR3 is TGCAGTGCCCCTCGGAACACTGAAGCTTTCTTT. It encodes CSAPRNTEAFF.

The table lists this clone with a few counts. V gene TRBV7-2 combines with J gene TRBJ2-7; no definite D call. The CDR3 loop spans 14 amino acids. The germline V gene encodes CDR1 SGHTA and CDR2 FQGNSA. Trimming took 2 bases from V and 2 from J, leaving 10 bases between them. The CDR3 sequence is CASSLTYGAYEQYF. The DNA of the CDR3 is TGTGCCAGCAGCTTAACGTACGGAGCCTACGAGCAGTACTTC.

DNA of the CDR3: TGTGCCAGCAGCTTATACAGGGTTGGAATCAATGAGCAGTTCTTC. This gives the protein CASSLYRVGINEQFF. The chain links TRBV7-9 to TRBJ2-1; D might be TRBD1 (6 bases). Germline V gene sequence: CDR1 SEHNR, CDR2 FQNEAQ (reference sequence). This CDR3 region has 15 residues. V gave up 2 bases and J gave up 6 bases, with 14 bases separating them.

V gene TRBV7-9 combines with J gene TRBJ2-5; TRBD2 aligns across 11 bases. The CDR3 spans 17 residues. The germline gives CDR1 SEHNR, CDR2 FQNEAQ (reference sequence). V gave up 5 bases and J gave up 3 bases; unmatched junction bases: 11. The CDR3 DNA reads TGTGCCAGCAGCCCGGGACTAGCGGAGAATACGGAAGAGACCCAGTACTTC. It specifies CASSPGLAENTEETQYF.

The rearrangement uses TRBV6-1 and TRBJ2-3, with TRBD2 as a possible D gene (5 bases). In germline, CDR1 is MNHNS, CDR2 SASEGT. With 3 bases removed from V and 0 bases from J, the gap between germline ends came to 10 bases. The CDR3 spans 15 residues. CDR3: CASSEVAISTDTQYF. The CDR3, as DNA: TGTGCCAGCAGTGAGGTAGCGATAAGCACAGATACGCAGTATTTT.

This clone showed up just once. This sequence joins TRBV19 and TRBJ2-1; 10 bases map to TRBD2. Germline V CDR1 and CDR2: LNHDA, SQIVND (reference sequence). Trimming took 6 bases from V and 5 from J; bases not matched to a gene: 7. The CDR3 runs 15 residues. The CDR3 here is CASSSGLAAHNEQFF. As DNA, the CDR3 is TGTGCCAGTAGCTCCGGACTAGCGGCCCACAATGAGCAGTTCTTC.

The genes are TRBV5-4 and TRBJ2-1; D may be TRBD2 (5 bases). V gave up 2 bases and J gave up 7 bases, with 7 bases separating them. Germline V gene lookup returns CDR1 SGHNT and CDR2 YYREEE (reference sequence). CDR3 length: 12 amino acids. In DNA, the CDR3 is TGTGCCAGCAGCTTCGGGGTTAATGAGCAGTTCTTC. Its protein product is CASSFGVNEQFF. The variable domain in full, with the rest retrieved from reference TRBV5-4 and TRBJ2-1, is ETGVTQSPTHLIKTRGQQVTLRCSSQSGHNTVSWYQQALGQGPQFIFQYYREEENGRGNFPPRFSGLQFPNYSSELNVNALELDDSALYLCASSFGVNEQFFGPGTRLTVL.

This clone was counted a few times. The chain recombines TRBV6-1 with TRBJ1-1; tentative D call: TRBD1 (6 bases). Germline CDR1 reads MNHNS; CDR2 reads SASEGT. The V end lost 3 bases, the J end lost 5 bases, and 10 bases lay between the germline ends. The CDR3 is 13 amino acids. The CDR3 coding sequence is TGTGCCAGCAGTGACAGGGGTCGGACTGAAGCTTTCTTT. It yields the protein CASSDRGRTEAFF.

The V call is TRBV7-2, the J call TRBJ2-1; possibly TRBD1 for D (5 bases). V lost 5 bases and J 4 bases, leaving 9 bases between the germline ends. The CDR3 runs to 13 residues. Germline V lookup: CDR1 SGHTA, CDR2 FQGNSA. Written as DNA, the CDR3 is TGTGCCAGCAGCAGACAGTTTTACAATGAGCAGTTCTTC. This gives the protein CASSRQFYNEQFF.

V gene TRBV15 combines with J gene TRBJ1-3; D may be TRBD1 (6 bases). Trimming left V 0 bases short and J 0 bases short, with 9 bases between. Germline-derived CDR1 and CDR2 are LNHNV and YYDKDF (reference sequence). CDR3 length: 16 amino acids. CDR3 coding DNA: TGTGCCACCAGCAGAGAGGGGGCGAGCTCTGGAAACACCATATATTTT. Its protein is CATSREGASSGNTIYF.

This rearrangement joins TRBV9 to TRBJ2-1; TRBD1 matches 10 bases. Trimming took 4 bases from V and 6 from J; bases not matched to a gene: 10. The CDR3 is 16 amino acids. Germline loops: CDR1 SGDLS, CDR2 YYNGEE. DNA of the CDR3: TGTGCCAGCAGCCTAAGGACAGGGGGGTTAGGCAATGAGCAGTTCTTC. Protein sequence: CASSLRTGGLGNEQFF.

The chain combines TRBV4-3 with TRBJ2-3, with 9 bases lining up with TRBD2. The CDR3 loop spans 16 amino acids. V shed 4 bases and J 5 bases; nucleotides not matched to a gene: 10. Germline CDR1 reads LGHNA; CDR2 reads YSLEER. The CDR3 spells CASSPVAGEMRDTQYF. The CDR3 DNA reads as TGCGCCAGCAGCCCCGTAGCGGGGGAGATGAGAGATACGCAGTATTTT.

This chain joins TRBV14 and TRBJ2-1; TRBD1 is a possible D gene (5 bases). CDR1 and CDR2 (germline): SGHDN, FVKESK. The CDR3 length is 18 residues. Trimming stripped 1 base from V and 6 bases from J, with 22 bases between. CDR3 nucleotide sequence: TGTGCCAGCAGCCAAGCCGCGGCAGCGTGGTTTAGGGGCAATGAGCAGTTCTTC. Translation: CASSQAAAAWFRGNEQFF.

The V call is TRBV3-1 (or the pseudogene TRBV3-2), the J call TRBJ1-4, with TRBD1 as a possible D gene (5 bases). Germline CDR1 LGHDT, CDR2 YNNKEL (reference sequence). V was clipped by 1 base and J by 9 bases, with 12 bases between them. This CDR3 comprises 14 residues. The CDR3 reads CASSQASGRKKLFF. Written as DNA, the CDR3 is TGTGCCAGCAGCCAAGCATCAGGGAGGAAAAAACTGTTTTTT.